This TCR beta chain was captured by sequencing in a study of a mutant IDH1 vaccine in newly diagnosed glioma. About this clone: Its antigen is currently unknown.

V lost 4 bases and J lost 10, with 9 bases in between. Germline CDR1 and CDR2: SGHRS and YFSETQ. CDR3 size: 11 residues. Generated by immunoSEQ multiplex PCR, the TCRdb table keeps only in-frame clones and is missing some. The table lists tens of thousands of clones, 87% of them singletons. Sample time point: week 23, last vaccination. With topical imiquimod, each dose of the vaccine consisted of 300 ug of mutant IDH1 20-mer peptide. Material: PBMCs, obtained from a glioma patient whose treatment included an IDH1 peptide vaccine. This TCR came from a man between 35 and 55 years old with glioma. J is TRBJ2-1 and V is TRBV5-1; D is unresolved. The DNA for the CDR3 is TGCGCCAGCAGCCGTGAGCGAGAGCAGTTCTTC. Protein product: CASSREREQFF.